The TCR beta chain under discussion was sequenced for a study of T cell repertoires in cytomegalovirus infection. The table lists this clonotype with a few counts. Its antigen is undetermined. The germline V gene has CDR1 SQVTM and CDR2 ANQGSEA. Trimming took 7 bases from V and 6 from J, leaving 16 bases between them. The CDR3 is 12 amino acids. General study findings and limits: Predominance within the ex vivo response was attributable to HLA-C-restricted CMV-specific TCR beta clonotypes. Carriage of CMV together with the relevant HLA was identifiable through cumulative public TCR beta family frequency.

TCRdb reprocessed the reads via MiXCR and lists one record per CDR3 protein. Of around 200,000 distinct CDR3 sequences listed, about a sixth are singletons. Material: CD8+ T cells from PBMCs. This rearrangement joins TRBV29-1 to TRBJ2-7; a possible D gene is TRBD2 (6 bases). The TCR originated in a human donor in good health (CMV status not recorded). Some clones in this sample may be carry-over from other donors' samples. CDR3 sequence (DNA): TGCAGCGCTCTGGGGGGTTTGAGCGAGCAGTACTTC. This codes for CSALGGLSEQYF.